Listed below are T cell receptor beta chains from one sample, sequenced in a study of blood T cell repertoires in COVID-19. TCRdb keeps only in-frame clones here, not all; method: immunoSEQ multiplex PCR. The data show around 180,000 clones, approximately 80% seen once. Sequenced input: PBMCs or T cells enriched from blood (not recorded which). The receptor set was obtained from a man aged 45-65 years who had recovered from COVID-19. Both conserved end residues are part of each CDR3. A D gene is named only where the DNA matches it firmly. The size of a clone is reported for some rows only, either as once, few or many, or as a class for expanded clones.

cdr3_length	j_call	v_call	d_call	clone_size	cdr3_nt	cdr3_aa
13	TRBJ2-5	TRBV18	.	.	TGTGCCAGCTGTAGAGGGAATCAAGAGACCCAGTACTTC	CASCRGNQETQYF
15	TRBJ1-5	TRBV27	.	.	TGTGCCAGCAGTTTCCGGTTCGGGATCAATCAGCCCCAGCATTTT	CASSFRFGINQPQHF
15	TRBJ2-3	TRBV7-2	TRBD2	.	TGTGCCAGCAGTCGGACTAGCGGTTCCACAGATACGCAGTATTTT	CASSRTSGSTDTQYF
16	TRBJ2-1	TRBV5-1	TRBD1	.	TGCGCCAGCAGCTTTAGGCCGGGGACAGGCTACAATGAGCAGTTCTTC	CASSFRPGTGYNEQFF
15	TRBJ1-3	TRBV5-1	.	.	TGCGCCAGCAGTCCGGACACCGACTCTGGAAACACCATATATTTT	CASSPDTDSGNTIYF
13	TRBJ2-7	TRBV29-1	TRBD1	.	TGCAGCGCCGTTCTGACAGGGGGCGGCGAGCAGTACTTC	CSAVLTGGGEQYF
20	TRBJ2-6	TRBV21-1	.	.	TGTGCCAGCAGCAAAGTCGGGCCAGCGGGGGCCCACTTTGGGGCCAACGTCCTGACTTTC	CASSKVGPAGAHFGANVLTF
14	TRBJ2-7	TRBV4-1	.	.	TGCGCCAGCAGCCAAGATATTACAGGGTACGAGCAGTACTTC	CASSQDITGYEQYF
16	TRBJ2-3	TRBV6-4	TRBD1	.	TGTGCCAGCAGTGACTCGAAAGGGGGCGGCGCAGATACGCAGTATTTT	CASSDSKGGGADTQYF
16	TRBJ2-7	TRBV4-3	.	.	TGCGCCAGCAGCCAAGACCCACAGGGCAGCTCCTACGAGCAGTACTTC	CASSQDPQGSSYEQYF
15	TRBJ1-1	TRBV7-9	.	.	TGTGCCAGCAGCTTAGGGGGACTGGGGAACACTGAAGCTTTCTTT	CASSLGGLGNTEAFF
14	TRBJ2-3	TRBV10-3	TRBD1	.	TGTGCCATCAGGGCCGGACAGGGTGAAGATACGCAGTATTTT	CAIRAGQGEDTQYF
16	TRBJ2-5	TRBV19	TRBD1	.	TGTGCCAGTAGTATAGGCGGGACAGGTTTTGAAGGGACCCAGTACTTC	CASSIGGTGFEGTQYF
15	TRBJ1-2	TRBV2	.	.	TGTGCCAGCAGTGAGGGACATCTGGCGTCTCGGGGCTACACCTTC	CASSEGHLASRGYTF
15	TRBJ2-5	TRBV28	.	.	TGTGCCAGCAGCCTGGGATCTAGTCAGGGGGAGACCCAGTACTTC	CASSLGSSQGETQYF
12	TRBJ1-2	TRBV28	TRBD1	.	TGTGCCAGCAGCCCGGGACAGATCGGCTACACCTTC	CASSPGQIGYTF
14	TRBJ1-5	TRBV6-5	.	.	TGTGCCAGCAGTTACTCTGGTAGAACTCAGCCCCAGCATTTT	CASSYSGRTQPQHF
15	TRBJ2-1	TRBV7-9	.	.	TGTGCCAGCAGCTTAGATTCAGGGGAGTACAATGAGCAGTTCTTC	CASSLDSGEYNEQFF
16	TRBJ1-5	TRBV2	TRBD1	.	TGTGCCAGCAGGCCCGGGACAGGGGGCGATGGTCAGCCCCAGCATTTT	CASRPGTGGDGQPQHF
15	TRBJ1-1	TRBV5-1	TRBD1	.	TGCGCCAGCAGACGGGACAGAAATTCAAACACTGAAGCTTTCTTT	CASRRDRNSNTEAFF
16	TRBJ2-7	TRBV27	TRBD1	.	TGTGCCAGCAGACTTAAACCGGGACAGGGACCCTACGAGCAGTACTTC	CASRLKPGQGPYEQYF
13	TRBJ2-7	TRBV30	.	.	TGTGCCTGGAGTCACTACGGGAACTACGAGCAGTACTTC	CAWSHYGNYEQYF
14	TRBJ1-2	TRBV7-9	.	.	TGTGCCAGCAGCTTAGGACAGGACCTTAGTGGCTACACCTTC	CASSLGQDLSGYTF
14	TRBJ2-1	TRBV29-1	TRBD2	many	TGCAGCTTCCGACTAGCGGAGGCCTACAATGAGCAGTTCTTC	CSFRLAEAYNEQFF
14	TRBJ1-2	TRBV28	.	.	TGTGCCAGCATTCCTCCCGGGGGGAACTATGGCTACACCTTC	CASIPPGGNYGYTF
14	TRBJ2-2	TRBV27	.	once	TGTGCCAGCAGAGGGGGGGCGAACACCGGGGAGCTGTTTTTT	CASRGGANTGELFF
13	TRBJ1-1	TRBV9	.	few	TGTGCCAGCAGCGAAGCGGGGAACACTGAAGCTTTCTTT	CASSEAGNTEAFF
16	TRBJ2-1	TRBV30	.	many	TGTGCCTGGAGTGAACCCCTCTGGGGCCCTTACAATGAGCAGTTCTTC	CAWSEPLWGPYNEQFF
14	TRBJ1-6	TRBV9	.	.	TGTGCCAGCAGCGTAGCCCCCAGGGGAAGGCCCCTCCACTTT	CASSVAPRGRPLHF
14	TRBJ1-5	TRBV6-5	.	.	TGTGCCAGCAGTAATGAGTTAAGCAATCAGCCCCAGCATTTT	CASSNELSNQPQHF
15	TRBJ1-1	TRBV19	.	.	TGTGCCAGTAGTCCTGACAGTGTCTTCGGCACTGAAGCTTTCTTT	CASSPDSVFGTEAFF
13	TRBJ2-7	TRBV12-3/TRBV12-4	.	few	TGTGCCAGCAGTTTCGGACAGTACTACGAGCAGTACTTC	CASSFGQYYEQYF
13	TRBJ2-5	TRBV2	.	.	TGTGCCAGCAGTTACCGAGCCGGTGAGACCCAGTACTTC	CASSYRAGETQYF
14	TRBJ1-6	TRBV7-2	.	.	TGTGCCAGCAGCTTACTGAACCGGGGGTCACCCCTCCACTTT	CASSLLNRGSPLHF
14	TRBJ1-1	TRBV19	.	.	TGTGCCAGTAGTACATTCAGGGAGAACACTGAAGCTTTCTTT	CASSTFRENTEAFF
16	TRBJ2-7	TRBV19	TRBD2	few	TGTGCCAGTAGCCCCCTGGAGACTAGCGGGGGCTACGAGCAGTACTTC	CASSPLETSGGYEQYF
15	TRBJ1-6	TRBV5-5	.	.	TGTGCCAGCAGCTTGACGGCCGGGGGATATTCACCCCTCCACTTT	CASSLTAGGYSPLHF
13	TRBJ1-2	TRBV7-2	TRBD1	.	TGTGCCAGCAGCTCAGGGGGCTACTATGGCTACACCTTC	CASSSGGYYGYTF
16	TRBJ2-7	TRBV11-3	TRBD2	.	TGTGCCAGCAGCTCGGGACTAGCGGGGGGGCCGAGCGAGCAGTACTTC	CASSSGLAGGPSEQYF
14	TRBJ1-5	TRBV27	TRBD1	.	TGTGCCAGCAGCCCCGACAGGGGGCCTCAGCCCCAGCATTTT	CASSPDRGPQPQHF
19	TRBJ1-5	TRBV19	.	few	TGTGCCAGTAGCTCCCCGGCGGGGGAAGTGGATTATAGCAATCAGCCCCAGCATTTT	CASSSPAGEVDYSNQPQHF
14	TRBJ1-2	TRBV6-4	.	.	TGTGCCAGCAGTGACTCCGGCAGGCCCGCGGGCTACACCTTC	CASSDSGRPAGYTF
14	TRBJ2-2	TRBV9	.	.	TGTGCCAGCAGCGTAGTACCGGGCACCGGGGAGCTGTTTTTT	CASSVVPGTGELFF
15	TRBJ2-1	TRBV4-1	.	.	TGCGCCAGCAGCCAAGTGCTCGACACCTCCAATGAGCAGTTCTTC	CASSQVLDTSNEQFF
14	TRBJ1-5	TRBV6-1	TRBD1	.	TGTGCCAGCAGTGAACAGGGGGCAGGGCAGCCCCAGCATTTT	CASSEQGAGQPQHF
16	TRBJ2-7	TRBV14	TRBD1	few	TGTGCCAGCAGCCATACCGGGACAGGGAGGACCTACGAGCAGTACTTC	CASSHTGTGRTYEQYF
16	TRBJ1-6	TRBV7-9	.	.	TGTGCCAGCAGGAAACAGGGCATGGATGGGAATTCACCCCTCCACTTT	CASRKQGMDGNSPLHF
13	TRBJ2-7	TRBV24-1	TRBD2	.	TGTGCCACCAGTGATGGACTAGGTTACGAGCAGTACTTC	CATSDGLGYEQYF
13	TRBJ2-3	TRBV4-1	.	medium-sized	TGCGCCAGCAGCTCACCGGGTGCAGATACGCAGTATTTT	CASSSPGADTQYF